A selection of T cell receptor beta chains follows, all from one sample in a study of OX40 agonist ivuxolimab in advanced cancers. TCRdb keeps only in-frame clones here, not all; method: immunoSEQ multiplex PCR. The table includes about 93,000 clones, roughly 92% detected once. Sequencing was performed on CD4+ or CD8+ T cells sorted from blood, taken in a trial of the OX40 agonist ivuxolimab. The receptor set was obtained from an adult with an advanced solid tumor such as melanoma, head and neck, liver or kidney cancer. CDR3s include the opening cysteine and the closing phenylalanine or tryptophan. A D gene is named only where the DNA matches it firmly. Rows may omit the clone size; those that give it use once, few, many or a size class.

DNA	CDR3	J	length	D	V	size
TGTGCCAGCAGTTTATACAGGACGGTTGAAGCTTTCTTT	CASSLYRTVEAFF	TRBJ1-1	13	NA	TRBV28	NA
TGTGCCAGCAGCTTAGAGAGGGACTCCTACAATGAGCAGTTCTTC	CASSLERDSYNEQFF	TRBJ2-1	15	NA	TRBV7-8	NA
TGTGCCAGCAGCCCCACGGACAGGGGTACCTACGAGCAGTACTTC	CASSPTDRGTYEQYF	TRBJ2-7	15	TRBD1	TRBV7-9	NA
TGTGCCAGCGGGGCGAGGGCCTTTGAAAAACTGTTTTTT	CASGARAFEKLFF	TRBJ1-4	13	NA	TRBV27	NA
TGTGCCAGCAGTTACGGGACACAAAACACTGAAGCTTTCTTT	CASSYGTQNTEAFF	TRBJ1-1	14	NA	TRBV5-8	NA
TGTGCCAGCAGTTACCCCCCATGGGACTCCCTCATCGAGCAGTACTTC	CASSYPPWDSLIEQYF	TRBJ2-7	16	NA	TRBV6-5	NA
TGTGCCACCAGCAGAGTCCGGGACAGCGTGTATGGCTACACCTTC	CATSRVRDSVYGYTF	TRBJ1-2	15	TRBD1	TRBV15	NA
TGCGCCAGCAGTCAACGACAGGCCAACGTCCTGACTTTC	CASSQRQANVLTF	TRBJ2-6	13	NA	TRBV23-1	NA
TGTGCCAGCGGGGTAGTGGGACGCGCTGAAGCTTTCTTT	CASGVVGRAEAFF	TRBJ1-1	13	NA	TRBV2	NA
TGTGCCAGCAGTTACCACATTTTCTATGGCTACACCTTC	CASSYHIFYGYTF	TRBJ1-2	13	NA	TRBV6-5	NA
TGTGCCAGCAGCTTAGAATCACCCCGGCGGGAGAGGGGCGAGCAGTACTTC	CASSLESPRRERGEQYF	TRBJ2-7	17	TRBD2	TRBV11-2	NA
TGTGCCAGCAGCTTTACTGGGCGCACAGATACGCAGTATTTT	CASSFTGRTDTQYF	TRBJ2-3	14	NA	TRBV7-8	NA
TGCAGTGCTAGGCACAGGGAGGAGCTGTTTTTT	CSARHREELFF	TRBJ2-2	11	NA	TRBV20-1	NA
TGTGCCAGCAGCTTTTGGGGACGTCAAGATACGCAGTATTTT	CASSFWGRQDTQYF	TRBJ2-3	14	NA	TRBV5-6	NA
TGTGCCAGCAGCTCTCTCCCCCTTGACAGGACCTACGAGCAGTACTTC	CASSSLPLDRTYEQYF	TRBJ2-7	16	NA	TRBV11-2	NA
TGTGCCAGCAGTTTCAGGGGTACCGATCAGCCCCAGCATTTT	CASSFRGTDQPQHF	TRBJ1-5	14	NA	TRBV27	once
TGTGCCAGCAGCTTGATAACTGGGCTATACAATGAGCAGTTCTTC	CASSLITGLYNEQFF	TRBJ2-1	15	NA	TRBV5-5	NA
TGCAGCGTTGAAGGCGGGGGGGCCGAGAATGAGCAGTTCTTC	CSVEGGGAENEQFF	TRBJ2-1	14	TRBD2	TRBV29-1	NA
TGTGCCAGCACCTCGAGGGACAGGGGGCCCGGGGAGCTGTTTTTT	CASTSRDRGPGELFF	TRBJ2-2	15	TRBD1	TRBV5-4	NA
TGTGCCAGCAGGGAATCCTACAATGAGCAGTTCTTC	CASRESYNEQFF	TRBJ2-1	12	NA	TRBV2	NA
TGTGCCAGCAGTGAAGGGTCCTTGACTGAAGCTTTCTTT	CASSEGSLTEAFF	TRBJ1-1	13	NA	TRBV6-1	NA
TGTGCCAGCAGCCGGACCACCGGGGAGCTGTTTTTT	CASSRTTGELFF	TRBJ2-2	12	NA	TRBV7-9	once
TGTGCCACCAGCAGAGTCGGGGGTTCACCCCTCCACTTT	CATSRVGGSPLHF	TRBJ1-6	13	NA	TRBV15	NA
TGTGCCATCTCACAGGGGGCAGCGAATTCACCCCTCCACTTT	CAISQGAANSPLHF	TRBJ1-6	14	TRBD1	TRBV7-9	NA
TGTGCCAGCAGCCTGGGGGACAGAAACTATGGCTACACCTTC	CASSLGDRNYGYTF	TRBJ1-2	14	TRBD1	TRBV9	NA
TGTGCCAGCAGTTTATCTCGGACAACGGGAACCTACGAGCAGTACTTC	CASSLSRTTGTYEQYF	TRBJ2-7	16	NA	TRBV27	NA
TGTGCCAGCAGCCGAGGGGCAGGGGGCAAGCACGAGCAGTACTTC	CASSRGAGGKHEQYF	TRBJ2-7	15	TRBD1	TRBV2	NA
TGTGCCAGCAGTCCGTTCGGGGGAGAGACAGATACGCAGTATTTT	CASSPFGGETDTQYF	TRBJ2-3	15	NA	TRBV27	NA
TGTGCCAGCAGCTTAAAGTGGAAAATGAACACTGAAGCTTTCTTT	CASSLKWKMNTEAFF	TRBJ1-1	15	NA	TRBV5-6	NA
TGTGCCAGCAAAGGAGCGGGGGCCTACAATGAGCAGTTCTTC	CASKGAGAYNEQFF	TRBJ2-1	14	TRBD2	TRBV19	NA
TGTGCCAGCAGTTTAACAGGGGGATACTACGAGCAGTACTTC	CASSLTGGYYEQYF	TRBJ2-7	14	TRBD1	TRBV27	NA
TGTGCCAGCACCCCTAGCGGGATCAATGAGCAGTTCTTC	CASTPSGINEQFF	TRBJ2-1	13	TRBD2	TRBV25-1	once
TGCGCCAGCAGCCGCGGACAGACAAACACTGAAGCTTTCTTT	CASSRGQTNTEAFF	TRBJ1-1	14	NA	TRBV4-1	NA
TGTGCCAGCAGTTACGTACAGGGGAAAGAAAACTATGGCTACACCTTC	CASSYVQGKENYGYTF	TRBJ1-2	16	TRBD1	TRBV6-5	NA
TGTGCCAGCAGTACGGGTCCCTCCCAGGCAGATACGCAGTATTTT	CASSTGPSQADTQYF	TRBJ2-3	15	NA	TRBV7-9	NA
TGCGCCAGCAGTTATACAGGGGTGGGAAACACCATATATTTT	CASSYTGVGNTIYF	TRBJ1-3	14	TRBD1	TRBV4-1	NA
TGTGCCAGCAGCTTGGAAGGACTTGGCGTGAACATTCAGTACTTC	CASSLEGLGVNIQYF	TRBJ2-4	15	NA	TRBV7-2	NA
TGTGCCAGCAGGCGTGGGACTAGGGGCACAGATACGCAGTATTTT	CASRRGTRGTDTQYF	TRBJ2-3	15	TRBD2	TRBV6-1	NA
TGTGCCAGCAGCTTAAGAGAGGGTAGGGGGCGGGAAGGGAACACTGAAGCTTTCTTT	CASSLREGRGREGNTEAFF	TRBJ1-1	19	TRBD1	TRBV7-9	NA
TGTGCCTGGGGACAGGGCGCCACTGAAGCTTTCTTT	CAWGQGATEAFF	TRBJ1-1	12	TRBD1	TRBV30	few
TGTGCCAGCTGTCCCCTCAAGCTAGGAAGCACAGATACGCAGTATTTT	CASCPLKLGSTDTQYF	TRBJ2-3	16	NA	TRBV5-6	NA
TGTGCCAGCAGCTTCGCCTCCTACGAGCAGTACTTC	CASSFASYEQYF	TRBJ2-7	12	NA	TRBV11-2	NA
TGTGCCAGCAGCCAAGATGTGGGGCTAGCGGGAGGCAGCGATGAGCAGTTCTTC	CASSQDVGLAGGSDEQFF	TRBJ2-1	18	TRBD2	TRBV4-2	NA
TGTGCCAGCAGCCAATCCCTAGGGGGGGCCGGAACTGAAGCTTTCTTT	CASSQSLGGAGTEAFF	TRBJ1-1	16	NA	TRBV14	NA
TGCGCCAGCAGCTTGTGGTCAGCATCAGATACGCAGTATTTT	CASSLWSASDTQYF	TRBJ2-3	14	NA	TRBV5-1	NA
TGTGCCAGCAGCAGCGGGAACTCCTACGAGCAGTACTTC	CASSSGNSYEQYF	TRBJ2-7	13	TRBD2	TRBV13	NA
TGTGCCAGCAGCGATCGGGCCACCGGGGAGCTGTTTTTT	CASSDRATGELFF	TRBJ2-2	13	NA	TRBV7-8	NA
TGCGCCAGCAGCTTGGTCGGGGGGACCTACGAGCAGTACTTC	CASSLVGGTYEQYF	TRBJ2-7	14	TRBD2	TRBV5-1	NA
TGTGCCAGCAGCTTAAAAAGGGGGAACACTGAAGCTTTCTTT	CASSLKRGNTEAFF	TRBJ1-1	14	NA	TRBV11-2	NA
TGCGCCAGCAGCTTGGGACAGGGTGGCTACGAGCAGTACTTC	CASSLGQGGYEQYF	TRBJ2-7	14	TRBD1	TRBV5-1	once
TGTGCCAGCAGGGTTGTTGGAGGTCCAGAGACCCAGTACTTC	CASRVVGGPETQYF	TRBJ2-5	14	NA	TRBV7-9	NA
TGTGCCAGCAGGGAGCGGACAGGGAAAGAAGAGACCCAGTACTTC	CASRERTGKEETQYF	TRBJ2-5	15	TRBD1	TRBV6-6	NA
TGTGCCAGCAGCCCCGGACTAAGCACAGATACGCAGTATTTT	CASSPGLSTDTQYF	TRBJ2-3	14	NA	TRBV5-5	once
TGTGCCAGCAGTTTATACAGCGACGAGCAGTACTTC	CASSLYSDEQYF	TRBJ2-7	12	NA	TRBV6-5	NA
TGTGCCAGCAGTTACGGACCAAGGCAGCCCCAGCATTTT	CASSYGPRQPQHF	TRBJ1-5	13	NA	TRBV6-5	NA
TGTGCCAGCAGTTTTAGGGCACATAGCAATCAGCCCCAGCATTTT	CASSFRAHSNQPQHF	TRBJ1-5	15	NA	TRBV27	NA
TGTGCCAGCAAACGGACAGGGGAAGGCTACGAGCAGTACTTC	CASKRTGEGYEQYF	TRBJ2-7	14	TRBD1	TRBV6-5	NA
TGTGCCAGCAGCCCCCGTTTCGCAGATACGCAGTATTTT	CASSPRFADTQYF	TRBJ2-3	13	NA	TRBV5-4	NA
TGTGCCAGCAGTTACTCTGAGGGCTATGGCTACACCTTC	CASSYSEGYGYTF	TRBJ1-2	13	NA	TRBV6-5	NA